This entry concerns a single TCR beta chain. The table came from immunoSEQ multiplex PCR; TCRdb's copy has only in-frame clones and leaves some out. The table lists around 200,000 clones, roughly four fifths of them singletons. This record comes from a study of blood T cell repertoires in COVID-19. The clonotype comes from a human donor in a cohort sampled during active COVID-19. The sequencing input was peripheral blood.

CDR3 protein: CASSRTGTYEQYF. DNA for the CDR3: TGTGCCAGCTCCAGGACAGGTACCTACGAGCAGTACTTC. The rearrangement uses TRBV2 and TRBJ2-7; 7 positions match TRBD1. V trimming: 8 bases; J trimming: 2 bases; junction bases outside the gene matches: 6. Germline CDR1 SNHLY, CDR2 FYNNEI. The CDR3 is made up of 13 amino acids.